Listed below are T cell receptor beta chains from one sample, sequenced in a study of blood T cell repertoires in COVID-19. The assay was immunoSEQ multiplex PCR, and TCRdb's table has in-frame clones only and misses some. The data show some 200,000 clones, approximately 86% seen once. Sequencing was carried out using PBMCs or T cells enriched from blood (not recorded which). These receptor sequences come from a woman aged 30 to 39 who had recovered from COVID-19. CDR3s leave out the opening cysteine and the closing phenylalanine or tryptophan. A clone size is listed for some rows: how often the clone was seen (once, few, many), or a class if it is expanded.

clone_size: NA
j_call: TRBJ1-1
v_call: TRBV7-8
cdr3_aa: ASSLTGSSRTEAF

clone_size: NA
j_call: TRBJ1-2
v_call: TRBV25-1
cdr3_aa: ASSPREGGRA

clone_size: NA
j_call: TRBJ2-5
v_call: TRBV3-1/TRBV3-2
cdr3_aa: ASSLQGVQETQY

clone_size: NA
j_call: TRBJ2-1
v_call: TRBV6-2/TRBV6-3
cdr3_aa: ASSQQGLAGVDEQF

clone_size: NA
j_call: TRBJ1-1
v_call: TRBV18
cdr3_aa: ASSLERGQGKAF

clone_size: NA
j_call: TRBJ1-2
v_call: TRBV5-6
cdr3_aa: ASSFPPYGGYT

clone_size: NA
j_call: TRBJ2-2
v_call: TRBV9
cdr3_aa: ASSNLLAGVLGELF

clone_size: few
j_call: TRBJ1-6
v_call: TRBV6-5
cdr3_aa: ASRWYRELSPLH

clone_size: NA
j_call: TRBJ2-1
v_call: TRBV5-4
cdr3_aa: ASSLGGGAVYEQF

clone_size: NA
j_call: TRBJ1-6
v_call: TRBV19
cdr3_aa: ASSPGNNSPLH

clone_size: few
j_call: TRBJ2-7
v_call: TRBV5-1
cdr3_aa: ASSSEQVRGREQY

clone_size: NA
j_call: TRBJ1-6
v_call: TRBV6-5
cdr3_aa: ASTRGSYDSPLH

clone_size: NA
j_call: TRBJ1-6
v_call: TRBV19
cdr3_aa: ASSRQGNSPLH

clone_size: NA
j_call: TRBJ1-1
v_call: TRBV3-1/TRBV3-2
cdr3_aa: ASGSRGTEAF

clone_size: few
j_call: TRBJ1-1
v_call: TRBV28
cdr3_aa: ASSLGQAIMTEAF

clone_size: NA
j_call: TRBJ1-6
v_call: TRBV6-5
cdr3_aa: ASSRNLPGESPLH

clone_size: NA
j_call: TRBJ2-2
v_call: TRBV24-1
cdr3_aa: ATSDLGLAGGSNLNTGELF

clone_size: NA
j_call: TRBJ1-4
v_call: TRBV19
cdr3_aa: ASSKAVPRAANEKLF

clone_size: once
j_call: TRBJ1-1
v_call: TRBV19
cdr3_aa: ASSPGGTEAF